A single sample gave rise to the 5 T cell receptor beta chains below, sequenced in a study of blood T cell repertoires in COVID-19. Produced via immunoSEQ multiplex PCR; TCRdb's table is partial and in-frame only. The repertoire includes a few hundred thousand clones, around 91% of them detected once, and under 15% sits in the top ten. Input material: peripheral blood. The receptors were gathered from a woman aged 55 to 70 with acute or convalescent COVID-19.

In DNA form, the CDR3 reads TGTGCCAGCAGCGCCAGACTAGCGGGACGCTACGAGCAGTACTTC. This translates into CASSARLAGRYEQYF. This chain links TRBV5-6 with TRBJ2-7; 11 bases align to TRBD2. The V and J ends lost 4 bases and 3 bases, in that order; junction bases with no gene match: 6. CDR1 is SGHDT, CDR2 YYEEEE, per germline. CDR3 size: 15 residues.

The V and J genes are TRBV7-3 and TRBJ2-5; a weak D match, TRBD2 (5 bases). Germline assignment: CDR1 SGHTA and CDR2 FQGTGA. Between the trimmed V and J ends, which lost 1 base and 2 bases, there was a span of 8 bases. The CDR3 totals 14 residues. The CDR3 region has the DNA TGTGCCAGCAGCTTAAACGCGGGTCAAGAGACCCAGTACTTC. Its protein is CASSLNAGQETQYF.

V and J are TRBV18 and TRBJ1-2; D is undetermined. This CDR3 has 13 amino acids. Germline CDR1 and CDR2: KGHSH and LQKENI. Trimming cost V 2 bases and J 1 base, with 5 bases left between them. The CDR3 reads CASSPSHNYGYTF. CDR3 nucleotides: TGTGCCAGCTCACCATCCCATAACTATGGCTACACCTTC.

This chain joins TRBV27 and TRBJ2-1; D is unclear. Trimming took 2 bases from V and 7 from J, leaving 12 bases between them. The CDR3 has 14 amino acids. Germline CDR1 MNHEY, CDR2 SMNVEV (reference sequence). CDR3 bases: TGTGCCAGCAGTTTACCCCCCCGTCTGAATGAGCAGTTCTTC. Protein: CASSLPPRLNEQFF.

This clone is a singleton in its sample. The chain has TRBV24-1 and TRBJ2-7; D is ambiguous. From germline, CDR1 is KGHDR and CDR2 SFDVKD. The CDR3 has 11 residues. V shed 9 bases and J shed 7 bases, with 12 bases lying between them. The CDR3, as DNA: TGTGCCACCCCAACGGGTCCTGAGCAGTACTTC. It specifies CATPTGPEQYF.